A selection of T cell receptor beta chains follows, all from one sample in a study of blood T cell repertoires in COVID-19. The assay was immunoSEQ multiplex PCR, and TCRdb's table has in-frame clones only and misses some. This table has 75,000 or so clones, roughly four fifths appearing once. Source material: peripheral blood. The receptors were gathered from a woman aged 65 to 85 with acute or convalescent COVID-19. The CDR3 runs from the conserved cysteine through the conserved F or W. D genes are given only for firm matches. Size is stated for part of the rows, as once, few or many counts, or as a class when the clone is expanded.

d_gene: TRBD1; j_gene: TRBJ2-7; v_gene: TRBV11-2; abundance: .; CDR3nt: TGTGCCAGCAGTTCCGTCAGAGACAGGGGATGGTACGAGCAGTACTTC; CDR3aa: CASSSVRDRGWYEQYF
d_gene: TRBD1; j_gene: TRBJ1-2; v_gene: TRBV30; abundance: few; CDR3nt: TGTGCCTGGGGGAAACCGCGGACAGGGTATGGCTACACCTTC; CDR3aa: CAWGKPRTGYGYTF
d_gene: TRBD1; j_gene: TRBJ1-1; v_gene: TRBV29-1; abundance: .; CDR3nt: TGCAGCTTCGACAGGGTAGGTGTGGAAGCTTTCTTT; CDR3aa: CSFDRVGVEAFF
d_gene: TRBD2; j_gene: TRBJ2-3; v_gene: TRBV3-1/TRBV3-2; abundance: .; CDR3nt: TGTGCCAGCAGCCAAGCAGGGCGGGAGGGCAGGGATACGCAGTATTTT; CDR3aa: CASSQAGREGRDTQYF
d_gene: TRBD1; j_gene: TRBJ1-1; v_gene: TRBV7-8; abundance: .; CDR3nt: TGTGCCAGCAGCTTATGGGACAGAGATTTTGAAGCTTTCTTT; CDR3aa: CASSLWDRDFEAFF
d_gene: .; j_gene: TRBJ2-7; v_gene: TRBV3-1/TRBV3-2; abundance: once; CDR3nt: TGTGCCAGCAGCACTACGCCAAGGGGCGAGCAGTACTTC; CDR3aa: CASSTTPRGEQYF
d_gene: TRBD1; j_gene: TRBJ2-4; v_gene: TRBV6-2/TRBV6-3; abundance: .; CDR3nt: TGTGCCAGCAGTTTCCGGGACAGGGTTAGAATTGACAAAAACATTCAGTACTTC; CDR3aa: CASSFRDRVRIDKNIQYF
d_gene: .; j_gene: TRBJ2-5; v_gene: TRBV7-2; abundance: many; CDR3nt: TGTGCCAGCAGCTTAGCTAACCCAGGGGTGGGAGAGACCCAGTACTTC; CDR3aa: CASSLANPGVGETQYF
d_gene: TRBD1; j_gene: TRBJ2-1; v_gene: TRBV10-2; abundance: .; CDR3nt: TGCGCCAGCACCGCGGAAATACAGGGGACCTATGAGCAGTTCTTC; CDR3aa: CASTAEIQGTYEQFF
d_gene: TRBD1; j_gene: TRBJ2-1; v_gene: TRBV5-5; abundance: .; CDR3nt: TGTGCCAGCAGCCAACAGGGGGTTGGGGTAGGCAATGAGCAGTTCTTC; CDR3aa: CASSQQGVGVGNEQFF
d_gene: .; j_gene: TRBJ1-4; v_gene: TRBV7-2; abundance: .; CDR3nt: TGTGCCAGCAGCGTCCAAGCGGATAATGAAAAACTGTTTTTT; CDR3aa: CASSVQADNEKLFF
d_gene: .; j_gene: TRBJ1-1; v_gene: TRBV30; abundance: many; CDR3nt: TGTGCCTGGCTACTCCCGACTGAAGCTTTCTTT; CDR3aa: CAWLLPTEAFF
d_gene: .; j_gene: TRBJ2-5; v_gene: TRBV7-2; abundance: .; CDR3nt: TGTGCCAGCAGCTTCAGGGGGGAGGAGACCCAGTACTTC; CDR3aa: CASSFRGEETQYF
d_gene: .; j_gene: TRBJ2-1; v_gene: TRBV6-6; abundance: .; CDR3nt: TGTGCCAGCAGGACAACAAGATCATCCTACAATGAGCAGTTCTTC; CDR3aa: CASRTTRSSYNEQFF
d_gene: .; j_gene: TRBJ1-2; v_gene: TRBV19; abundance: .; CDR3nt: TGTGCCAGTAGTATAGTCGACCTCGGGGTTGGTATCTCCTTC; CDR3aa: CASSIVDLGVGISF
d_gene: .; j_gene: TRBJ2-2; v_gene: TRBV9; abundance: .; CDR3nt: TGTGCCAGCAGCGTAGCGAGCGCCGGGGAGCTGTTTTTT; CDR3aa: CASSVASAGELFF
d_gene: .; j_gene: TRBJ2-1; v_gene: TRBV2; abundance: .; CDR3nt: TGTGCCAGCAGTGAGGCGGGAATGAATGAGCAGTTCTTC; CDR3aa: CASSEAGMNEQFF
d_gene: .; j_gene: TRBJ2-1; v_gene: TRBV18; abundance: .; CDR3nt: TGTGCCAGCTCATCCCCTGGAGGGAACTCCTACAATGAGCAGTTCTTC; CDR3aa: CASSSPGGNSYNEQFF
d_gene: .; j_gene: TRBJ2-3; v_gene: TRBV14; abundance: .; CDR3nt: TGTGCCAGCAGCCCACGCGTCCCTGGCACAGATACGCAGTATTTT; CDR3aa: CASSPRVPGTDTQYF
d_gene: TRBD1; j_gene: TRBJ1-1; v_gene: TRBV28; abundance: .; CDR3nt: TGTGCCAGCAGTGTACAGGGGCCGACTGAAGCTTTCTTT; CDR3aa: CASSVQGPTEAFF
d_gene: TRBD1; j_gene: TRBJ2-3; v_gene: TRBV6-5; abundance: .; CDR3nt: TGTGCCAGCCGTCGGGACAGAAGCACAGATACGCAGTATTTT; CDR3aa: CASRRDRSTDTQYF
d_gene: .; j_gene: TRBJ1-3; v_gene: TRBV5-1; abundance: .; CDR3nt: TGCGCCAGCAGCTTCAGGGGCGACGGAAACACCATATATTTT; CDR3aa: CASSFRGDGNTIYF
d_gene: .; j_gene: TRBJ1-1; v_gene: TRBV7-8; abundance: .; CDR3nt: TGTGCCAGCAGCTGGCCGGGACAAAAAGACACTGAAGCTTTCTTT; CDR3aa: CASSWPGQKDTEAFF
d_gene: .; j_gene: TRBJ1-5; v_gene: TRBV19; abundance: .; CDR3nt: TGTGCCAGTGGCGACATACGCAATCAGCCCCAGCATTTT; CDR3aa: CASGDIRNQPQHF
d_gene: .; j_gene: TRBJ1-1; v_gene: TRBV11-1; abundance: .; CDR3nt: TGTGCCAGCAGCCCTAGGACAAGAATGAACACTGAAGCTTTCTTT; CDR3aa: CASSPRTRMNTEAFF
d_gene: TRBD2; j_gene: TRBJ2-1; v_gene: TRBV7-2; abundance: .; CDR3nt: TGTGCCAGCAGCCTGGAGGGAGGGCCTCATGAGCAGTTCTTC; CDR3aa: CASSLEGGPHEQFF
d_gene: TRBD1; j_gene: TRBJ1-2; v_gene: TRBV19; abundance: .; CDR3nt: TGTGCCAGTAGCCCGCAGGAGCGAGGGGGCAGCTATGGCTACACCTTC; CDR3aa: CASSPQERGGSYGYTF
d_gene: .; j_gene: TRBJ2-4; v_gene: TRBV25-1; abundance: .; CDR3nt: TGTGCCAGCAGTGAAATCGGGTCAATGGCGGAAAACATTCAGTACTTC; CDR3aa: CASSEIGSMAENIQYF
d_gene: TRBD2; j_gene: TRBJ2-2; v_gene: TRBV7-9; abundance: .; CDR3nt: TGTGCCAGCAGCGCAGAAAGTGGGAGGGTAACCGGGGAGCTGTTTTTT; CDR3aa: CASSAESGRVTGELFF
d_gene: .; j_gene: TRBJ2-3; v_gene: TRBV27; abundance: .; CDR3nt: TGTGCCAGCAGTAGACCGGGACTCAAATTGGATACGCAGTATTTT; CDR3aa: CASSRPGLKLDTQYF
d_gene: .; j_gene: TRBJ2-5; v_gene: TRBV15; abundance: few; CDR3nt: TGTGCCACCGGGGGCAGAAAAGAGACCCAGTACTTC; CDR3aa: CATGGRKETQYF
d_gene: TRBD1; j_gene: TRBJ2-3; v_gene: TRBV6-5; abundance: .; CDR3nt: TGTGCCAGCAGTCCCGGACAGGGGCCGCAGTATTTT; CDR3aa: CASSPGQGPQYF
d_gene: .; j_gene: TRBJ2-2; v_gene: TRBV7-3; abundance: once; CDR3nt: TGTGCCAGCAGCTTTTCCGGGTGGACCGGGGAGCTGTTTTTT; CDR3aa: CASSFSGWTGELFF
d_gene: .; j_gene: TRBJ2-2; v_gene: TRBV24-1; abundance: .; CDR3nt: TGTGCCACCAGACAGGGGGGGAACGGGGAGCTGTTTTTT; CDR3aa: CATRQGGNGELFF
d_gene: TRBD2; j_gene: TRBJ2-4; v_gene: TRBV6-6; abundance: .; CDR3nt: TGTGCCAGCAGCCACGGGGGGAAACGGGACTTC; CDR3aa: CASSHGGKRDF
d_gene: .; j_gene: TRBJ2-2; v_gene: TRBV12-3/TRBV12-4; abundance: .; CDR3nt: TGTGCCAGCGGGCTTAGTTTGAGGGAGCTGTTTTTT; CDR3aa: CASGLSLRELFF
d_gene: .; j_gene: TRBJ1-4; v_gene: TRBV7-2; abundance: .; CDR3nt: TGTGCCAGCAGCTTACTACATGAAAAACTGTTTTTT; CDR3aa: CASSLLHEKLFF
d_gene: .; j_gene: TRBJ2-3; v_gene: TRBV5-4; abundance: .; CDR3nt: TGTGCCAGCAGTCGCGGGGACCTCACAGATACGCAGTATTTT; CDR3aa: CASSRGDLTDTQYF
d_gene: TRBD1; j_gene: TRBJ1-2; v_gene: TRBV19; abundance: .; CDR3nt: TGTGCCAGTAGTCCGTTACAGGGGATTGGCTACACCTTC; CDR3aa: CASSPLQGIGYTF
d_gene: .; j_gene: TRBJ1-5; v_gene: TRBV6-1; abundance: .; CDR3nt: TGTGCCAGCAGTGAAGCCTTATTCAGGGCCTGGAGTCAGCCCCAGCATTTT; CDR3aa: CASSEALFRAWSQPQHF